The present TCR beta chain was sequenced within a study of cytomegalovirus exposure and HLA in healthy donors. Background on the study: There were approximately 80 million unique TCRs (from HLA-typed donors) in an early data release. Genotyping showed roughly 81% of approximately 430 donors falling in the Caucasian-associated ancestry cluster. Study-level findings and limits: The investigators catalogued 164 TCR beta chains as cytomegalovirus-associated. Earlier findings revealed that most TCR beta V segments proved productive either about 87% or about 30% of the time.

Primers for the PCR totalled 60 Vbeta and 13 Jbeta. Sequencing was performed with immunoSEQ multiplex PCR; in TCRdb, only in-frame clones are kept and a portion is missing. The profile shows roughly 160,000 clones, approximately 80% of them singletons. About this clone itself: No antigen is known for it.

Sample: PBMCs. This receptor was identified in a woman in her thirties in good health and CMV-seropositive.

CDR3 loop: CASSVSPSTGYTF. CDR3 nucleotides: TGTGCCAGCAGCGTATCACCTTCGACAGGCTACACCTTC. The rearrangement links TRBV9 to TRBJ1-2; unclear D gene. V was trimmed by 1 base and J by 8 bases, leaving 12 bases between them. Germline CDR1 reads SGDLS; CDR2 reads YYNGEE. This CDR3 is 13 amino acids long.